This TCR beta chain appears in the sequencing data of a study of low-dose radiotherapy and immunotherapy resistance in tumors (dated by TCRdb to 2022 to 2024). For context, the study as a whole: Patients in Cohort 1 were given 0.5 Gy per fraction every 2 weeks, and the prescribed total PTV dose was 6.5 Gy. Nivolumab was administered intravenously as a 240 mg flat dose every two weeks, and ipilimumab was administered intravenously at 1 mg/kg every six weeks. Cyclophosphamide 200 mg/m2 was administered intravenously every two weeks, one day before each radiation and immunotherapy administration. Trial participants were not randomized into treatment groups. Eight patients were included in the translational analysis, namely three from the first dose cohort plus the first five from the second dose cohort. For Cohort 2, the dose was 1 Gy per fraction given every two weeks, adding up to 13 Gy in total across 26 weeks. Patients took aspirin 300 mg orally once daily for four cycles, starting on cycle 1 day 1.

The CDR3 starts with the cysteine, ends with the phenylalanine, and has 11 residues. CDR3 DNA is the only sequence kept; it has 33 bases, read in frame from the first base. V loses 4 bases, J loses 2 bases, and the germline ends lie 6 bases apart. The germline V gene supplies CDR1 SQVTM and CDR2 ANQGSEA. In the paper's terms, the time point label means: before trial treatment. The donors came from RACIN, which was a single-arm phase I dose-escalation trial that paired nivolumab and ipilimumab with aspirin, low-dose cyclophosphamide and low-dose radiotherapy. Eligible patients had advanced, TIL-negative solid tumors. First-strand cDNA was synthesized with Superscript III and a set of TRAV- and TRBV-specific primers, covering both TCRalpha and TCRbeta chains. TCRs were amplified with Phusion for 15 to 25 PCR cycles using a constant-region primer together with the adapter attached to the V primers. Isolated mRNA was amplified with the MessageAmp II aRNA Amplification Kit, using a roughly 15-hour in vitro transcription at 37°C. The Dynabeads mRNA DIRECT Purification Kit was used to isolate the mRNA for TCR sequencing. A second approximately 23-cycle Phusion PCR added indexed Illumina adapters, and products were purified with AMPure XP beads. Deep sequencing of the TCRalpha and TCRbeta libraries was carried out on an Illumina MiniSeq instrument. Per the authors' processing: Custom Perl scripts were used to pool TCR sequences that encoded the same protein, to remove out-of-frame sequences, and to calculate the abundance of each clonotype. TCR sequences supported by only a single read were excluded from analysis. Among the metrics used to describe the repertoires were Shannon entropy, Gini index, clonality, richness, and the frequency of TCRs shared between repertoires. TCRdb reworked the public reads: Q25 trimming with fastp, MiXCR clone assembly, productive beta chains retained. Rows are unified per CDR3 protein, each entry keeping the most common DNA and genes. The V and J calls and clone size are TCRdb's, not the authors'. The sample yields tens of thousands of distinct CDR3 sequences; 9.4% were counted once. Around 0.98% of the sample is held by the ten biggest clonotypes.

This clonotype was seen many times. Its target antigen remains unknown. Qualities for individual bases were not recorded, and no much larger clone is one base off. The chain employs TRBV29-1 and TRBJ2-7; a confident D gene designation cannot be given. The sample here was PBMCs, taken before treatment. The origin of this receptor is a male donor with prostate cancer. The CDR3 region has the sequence CSVASTYEQYF. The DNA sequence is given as TGCAGCGTTGCGTCAACCTACGAGCAGTACTTC.